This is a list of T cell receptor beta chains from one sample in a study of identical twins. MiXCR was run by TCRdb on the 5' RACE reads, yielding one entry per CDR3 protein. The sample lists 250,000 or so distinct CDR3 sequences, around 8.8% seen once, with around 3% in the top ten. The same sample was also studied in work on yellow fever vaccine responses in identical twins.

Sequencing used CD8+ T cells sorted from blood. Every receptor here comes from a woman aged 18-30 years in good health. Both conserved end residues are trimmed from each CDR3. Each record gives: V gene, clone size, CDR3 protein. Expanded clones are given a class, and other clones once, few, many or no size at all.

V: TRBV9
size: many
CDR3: ASSSPGTGLFDEQF

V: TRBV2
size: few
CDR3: ASSGSYNEQF

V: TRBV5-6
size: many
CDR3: ASSLSPGQGNTGELF

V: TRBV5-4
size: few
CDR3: ASSLVSSGGYSSYNEQF

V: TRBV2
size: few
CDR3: ASSEGWAGAKNIQY

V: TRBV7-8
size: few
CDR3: ASSLAEMAGNEQY

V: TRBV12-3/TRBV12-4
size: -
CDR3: ASSDGQRAIYGYT

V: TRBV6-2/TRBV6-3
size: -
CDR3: ASRRKIAGGPYNEQF

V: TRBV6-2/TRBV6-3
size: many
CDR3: ASSQSGRGDTQY

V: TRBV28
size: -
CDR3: ASSFSTRPISWQETQY

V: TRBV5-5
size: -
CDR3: ASSADRGTTGELF

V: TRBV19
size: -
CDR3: ASSPLSAQPIGEQY

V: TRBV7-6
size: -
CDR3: ASSFRLAGINEQF

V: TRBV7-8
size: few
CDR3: ASSSRTDYNEQF

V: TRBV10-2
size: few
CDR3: ASSDQSFGAQY

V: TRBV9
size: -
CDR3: ASSVDRGTEAF

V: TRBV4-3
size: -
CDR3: ASSQGPESSYEQY

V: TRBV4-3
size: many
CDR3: ASSQDFEGYEQY